What follows are 16 T cell receptor beta chains derived from one specimen sequenced in a study of T-cell reconstitution after alpha-beta-depleted transplantation in children. The TCRbeta library was prepared with unique molecular identifiers. Each CDR3 protein gets one entry after TCRdb re-called the PCR reads with MiXCR. Among 150,000 to 250,000 distinct CDR3 sequences listed, around 5.9% were seen once. The sample consisted of PBMCs, taken before TCRalphabeta/CD19-depleted stem cell transplant. The receptors stem from a girl under two years old with combined immunodeficiency, due to receive a stem cell transplant.

This clonotype was picked up many times. The J gene is TRBJ1-1, the V gene TRBV6-2 or TRBV6-3; TRBD1 matches at 8 bases. The CDR3 loop spans 14 amino acids. CDR1 MNHEY and CDR2 SVGEGT come from the germline V gene. Unmatched junction bases numbered 4, after V lost 6 bases and J lost 1 base. The CDR3 sequence is CASSSTGANTEAFF. DNA of the CDR3: TGTGCCAGCAGCTCGACAGGGGCGAACACTGAAGCTTTCTTT.

The rearrangement uses TRBV7-3 and TRBJ1-5; D uncertain. The CDR3 spans 13 residues. The germline V gene encodes CDR1 SGHTA and CDR2 FQGTGA. V gave up 3 bases and J gave up 4 bases, with 7 bases separating them. The CDR3 spells CASSLDYNQPQHF. The CDR3, as DNA: TGTGCCAGCAGCTTGGACTATAATCAGCCCCAGCATTTT.

The chain carries TRBV7-8 and TRBJ2-3; D perhaps matches TRBD2 (6 bases). Germline CDR1 and CDR2: SGHVS and FQNEAQ. V was cut by 1 base and J by 4 bases, with 15 bases left in between. This CDR3 spans 16 amino acids. This chain's CDR3 is CASSLDVAEGSDTQYF. The CDR3, as DNA: TGTGCCAGCAGCTTAGACGTAGCGGAGGGGTCAGATACGCAGTATTTT.

This chain connects TRBV19 to TRBJ2-7; 12 bases map to TRBD1. There are 14 residues in the CDR3. V lost 5 bases, J lost 2 bases, and 1 base stayed unmatched. The germline CDR1 and CDR2 sequences are LNHDA and SQIVND (reference sequence). The CDR3: CASSGTGGTYEQYF. DNA of the CDR3: TGTGCCAGTAGTGGGACAGGGGGCACCTACGAGCAGTACTTC.

This clonotype was recorded at least ten times. J is TRBJ2-1 and V is TRBV18; D may be TRBD2 (6 bases). CDR3 size: 15 residues. Germline V CDR1 and CDR2: KGHSH, LQKENI. V was clipped by 4 bases and J by 0 bases, with 10 bases between them. DNA for the CDR3: TGTGCCAGCTCACACACTAGCAGCTCCTACAATGAGCAGTTCTTC. Translation gives CASSHTSSSYNEQFF.

This clonotype has at least ten counts. The rearrangement uses TRBV4-3 and TRBJ2-7; D not certain. Germline loops: CDR1 LGHNA, CDR2 YSLEER. Trimming left V 1 base short and J 3 bases short, with 16 bases between. The CDR3 is 16 amino acids. CDR3 protein: CASSQGHSVLDYEQYF. CDR3 DNA: TGCGCCAGCAGCCAAGGACACAGTGTGCTAGACTACGAGCAGTACTTC.

At least ten counts were recorded for this clonotype. CDR3 DNA sequence: TGTGCCAGCCAACCCCGCGGGTTGTCCTACGAGCAGTACTTC. The encoded protein is CASQPRGLSYEQYF. The J gene is TRBJ2-7, the V gene TRBV6-2 or TRBV6-3; possibly TRBD2 for D (5 bases). The CDR3 spans 14 residues. V was pared by 8 bases and J by 1 base, with 15 bases between. The germline gives CDR1 MNHEY, CDR2 SVGEGT.

This clonotype occurred many times. V usage is TRBV29-1 and J usage is TRBJ2-3; 8 bases agree with TRBD1. J lost 8 bases, V lost 4 bases, and 5 bases had no gene match. Germline lookup yields CDR1 SQVTM and CDR2 ANQGSEA. The CDR3 is 12 amino acids. The CDR3 coding sequence is TGCAGCGTTGGGGACAGGACCCTTACGCAGTATTTT. Translation gives CSVGDRTLTQYF.

There are many counts of this clonotype. This chain links TRBV9 with TRBJ2-1, with unresolved D. The CDR3 loop spans 15 amino acids. With 2 bases removed from V and 5 bases from J, the gap between germline ends came to 14 bases. CDR1 and CDR2 from the germline V gene are SGDLS and YYNGEE. Written as DNA, the CDR3 is TGTGCCAGCAGCGTGAATTTAGCCGATCACAATGAGCAGTTCTTC. Protein product: CASSVNLADHNEQFF.

This clonotype was counted many times. The chain uses TRBV20-1 and TRBJ1-1; D is perhaps TRBD1 (6 bases). Germline CDR1 reads DFQATT; CDR2 reads SNEGSKA (reference sequence). This CDR3 is 14 amino acids long. The V gene lost 6 bases and the J gene lost 0 bases, with 14 bases spanning the gap. In DNA form, the CDR3 reads TGCAGTGCCTCCGTGGGGGCTGTGAACACTGAAGCTTTCTTT. Its translation: CSASVGAVNTEAFF.

In regard to this clonotype: Since the CDR3 does not end with the conserved phenylalanine or tryptophan, this likely comes from a read error. This rearrangement joins TRBV7-9 to TRBJ2-1; 10 bases line up with TRBD2. Germline V gene data show CDR1 as SEHNR and CDR2 as FQNEAQ (reference sequence). The CDR3 totals 14 residues. V lost 5 bases and J lost 12; bases outside the gene matches: 10. CDR3 sequence reads: CASSPPSGRAAQFY. The CDR3 nucleotides are TGTGCCAGCAGCCCCCCGAGCGGGAGGGCCGCGCAGTTCTAC.

This clonotype was observed at least ten times. The genes are TRBV5-1 and TRBJ2-7, with TRBD1 matching 8 bases. The CDR3 runs 18 residues. Germline-derived CDR1 and CDR2 are SGHRS and YFSETQ. The trim removed 0 bases at V and 0 bases at J, leaving 11 bases unmatched. The CDR3 nucleotides read TGCGCCAGCAGCTTGGATTCCACCCGACAGGGGAGCTCCTACGAGCAGTACTTC. Its translation is CASSLDSTRQGSSYEQYF.

This clonotype was recorded many times. This sequence joins TRBV18 and TRBJ1-1, with 8 bases fitting TRBD1. This CDR3 is built from 13 residues. V lost 6 bases to trimming and J lost 5 bases; unmatched junction nucleotides: 5. CDR1 KGHSH and CDR2 LQKENI come from the germline V gene. The CDR3 DNA sequence: TGTGCCAGCTCCCCAGGGGGCGAAACTGAAGCTTTCTTT. Translation: CASSPGGETEAFF.

In this sample, this clonotype turned up many times. The chain joins TRBV4-2 to TRBJ1-1, with a possible D match to TRBD1 (5 bases). Germline V gene sequence: CDR1 LGHNA, CDR2 YNFKEQ. The V gene lost 6 bases and the J gene lost 1 base, with 12 bases spanning the gap. The CDR3 loop spans 14 amino acids. The CDR3 DNA sequence: TGTGCCAGCAGACTCGGGGGAGGGAACACTGAAGCTTTCTTT. It encodes CASRLGGGNTEAFF.

This clonotype was seen repeatedly, ten times or more. This chain links TRBV4-1 with TRBJ2-1; 14 nucleotides match TRBD2. J was trimmed by 3 bases and V by 4 bases; bases with no gene match: 11. The CDR3 loop spans 19 amino acids. The germline V gene encodes CDR1 MGHRA and CDR2 YSYEKL. The CDR3 DNA reads as TGCGCCAGCAGCCCTCCCGGGACTAGCGGGAGTGGGCTCTACAATGAGCAGTTCTTC. This encodes CASSPPGTSGSGLYNEQFF.

This clonotype was picked up many times. The chain carries TRBV4-1 and TRBJ1-1; 9 bases map to TRBD1. J gave up 3 bases and V 1 base, and 9 bases lay outside the gene matches. The CDR3 totals 17 residues. CDR1 is MGHRA and CDR2 is YSYEKL in the germline V gene. DNA of the CDR3: TGCGCCAGCAGCCAAGGGGGAATAAGGGACAGGGACACTGAAGCTTTCTTT. Translation: CASSQGGIRDRDTEAFF.